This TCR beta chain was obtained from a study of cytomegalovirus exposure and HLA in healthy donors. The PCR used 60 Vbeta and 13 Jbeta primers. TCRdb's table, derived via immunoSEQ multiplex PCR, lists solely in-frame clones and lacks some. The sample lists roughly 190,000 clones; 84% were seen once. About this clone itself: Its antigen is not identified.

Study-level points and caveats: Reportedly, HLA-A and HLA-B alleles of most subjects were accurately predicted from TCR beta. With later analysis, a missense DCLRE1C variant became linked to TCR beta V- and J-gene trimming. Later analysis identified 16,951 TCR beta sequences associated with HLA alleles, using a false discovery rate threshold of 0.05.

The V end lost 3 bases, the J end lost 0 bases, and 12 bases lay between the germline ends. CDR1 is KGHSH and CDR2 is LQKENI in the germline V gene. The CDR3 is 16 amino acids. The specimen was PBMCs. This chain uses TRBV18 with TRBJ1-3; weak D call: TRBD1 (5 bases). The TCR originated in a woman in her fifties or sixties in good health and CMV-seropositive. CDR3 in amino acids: CASSPLTASSGNTIYF. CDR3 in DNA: TGTGCCAGCTCACCGCTGACAGCCAGCTCTGGAAACACCATATATTTT.